The 13 T cell receptor beta chains in this list originate from one sample, sequenced in a study of T cells in Graves' hyperthyroidism and ophthalmopathy. RNA transcripts served as the template for amplifying TCR beta CDR3 regions. TCR CDR3 regions were first amplified by RT-PCR with HTBI primers. From the multiplex PCR reads, TCRdb called clonotypes with MiXCR, one entry per CDR3 protein. The sample carries fewer than 350,000 distinct CDR3 sequences, approximately 19% recorded once. The sequenced sample consisted of blood. All receptors derive from a man in his fifties or sixties with Graves' ophthalmopathy.

The rearrangement uses TRBV3-1 and TRBJ2-7; 11 bases map to TRBD2. The CDR3 contains 14 residues. Germline CDR1 LGHDT, CDR2 YNNKEL (reference sequence). The V and J ends lost 3 bases and 3 bases, in that order; junction bases with no gene match: 1. The CDR3 DNA reads as TGTGCCAGCAGCCATAGCGGGAGGGACTACGAGCAGTACTTC. As protein: CASSHSGRDYEQYF.

This clonotype has ten or more counts. V gene TRBV28 combines with J gene TRBJ2-3; 7 bases agree with TRBD1. The germline CDR1 and CDR2 sequences are MDHEN and SYDVKM. Germline trimming cut 5 bases from V and 2 bases from J; bases unmatched to any gene: 7. This CDR3 contains 15 residues. The CDR3 spells CASSPDGTATDTQYF. Written as DNA, the CDR3 is TGTGCCAGCAGTCCGGACGGGACAGCCACAGATACGCAGTATTTT.

This clonotype has more than one count but fewer than ten. This chain joins TRBV29-1 and TRBJ1-2; TRBD1 matches 7 bases. Germline CDR1 is SQVTM and CDR2 is ANQGSEA. The CDR3 totals 16 residues. Unmatched junction bases numbered 17, after V lost 6 bases and J lost 4 bases. CDR3 protein: CSVQDLGGRRIYGYTF. CDR3 sequence (DNA): TGCAGCGTCCAAGACCTAGGGGGCAGGAGGATCTATGGCTACACCTTC.

This clonotype was recorded many times. The chain links TRBV7-8 to TRBJ2-1, with 12 positions matching TRBD2. After removal of 4 bases from V and 6 bases from J, the junction contained 7 bases not matched to a gene. CDR1 and CDR2 from the germline V gene are SGHVS and FQNEAQ. This CDR3 contains 16 residues. This chain's CDR3 is CASSSRLAGALNEQFF. The CDR3 DNA reads as TGTGCCAGCAGCTCCAGACTAGCGGGAGCCCTCAATGAGCAGTTCTTC. Looking up the rest from reference TRBV7-8 and TRBJ2-1 gives the full variable domain: GAGVSQSPRYKVAKRGQDVALRCDPISGHVSLFWYQQALGQGPEFLTYFQNEAQLDKSGLPSDRFFAERPEGSVSTLKIQRTQQEDSAVYLCASSSRLAGALNEQFFGPGTRLTVL.

This clonotype was detected many times. V and J are TRBV11-2 and TRBJ2-2; possibly TRBD1 or TRBD2 for D (5 bases each). The CDR3 spans 13 residues. Germline V gives CDR1 SGHAT, CDR2 FQNNGV. V was trimmed by 4 bases and J by 7 bases, leaving 10 bases between them. In DNA, the CDR3 is TGTGCCAGCAGCTGGGACGGACGCGGGGAGCTGTTTTTT. Translation gives CASSWDGRGELFF.

This clonotype was recorded at least ten times. The chain recombines TRBV7-6 with TRBJ2-5, with 9 nucleotides matching TRBD1. Germline lookup yields CDR1 SGHVS and CDR2 FNYEAQ. Trimming cost V 0 bases and J 2 bases; bases outside gene matches: 7. The CDR3 length is 17 residues. The CDR3 DNA is TGTGCCAGCAGCTTAGCGGGGACAGGGATGACGCAAGAGACCCAGTACTTC. This encodes CASSLAGTGMTQETQYF.

This clonotype was seen repeatedly, ten times or more. The chain is built from TRBV12-3 or TRBV12-4 and TRBJ2-5; TRBD2 agrees at 14 bases. Trimming at V came to 7 bases and at J to 5 bases, leaving 9 bases not matched to a gene. The CDR3 runs to 16 residues. CDR3: CASTRGTSGSGETQYF. CDR3 sequence (DNA): TGTGCCAGCACCCGTGGGACTAGCGGGAGTGGGGAGACCCAGTACTTC.

This rearrangement joins TRBV7-2 to TRBJ2-5; TRBD1 aligns across 7 bases. Germline loops: CDR1 SGHTA, CDR2 FQGNSA. The length of the CDR3 is 15 residues. The J segment lost 7 bases and the V segment lost 5 bases, leaving 13 bases of the junction unmatched. The chain's CDR3 is CASSQEQGLLGTQYF. In nucleotides, the CDR3 is TGTGCCAGCAGCCAAGAACAGGGGCTATTAGGGACCCAGTACTTC.

This clonotype came up a few times. J is TRBJ1-5 and V is TRBV30; D call uncertain. V lost 0 bases, J lost 3 bases, and 15 bases lay in between. From germline, CDR1 is GTSNPN and CDR2 SVGIG (reference sequence). This CDR3 has 16 residues. Written as DNA, the CDR3 is TGTGCCTGGAGTGTACCGCGTCGGGCCCTCAATCAGCCCCAGCATTTT. It yields the protein CAWSVPRRALNQPQHF.

The DNA for the CDR3 is TGTGCCAGCAGTGAAGGCAGGGGGCACGGTTCACCCCTCCACTTT. Its translation: CASSEGRGHGSPLHF. The chain links TRBV2 to TRBJ1-6, with 8 bases fitting TRBD1. V lost 1 base, J lost 9 bases, and 5 bases stayed unmatched. This CDR3 region has 15 residues. Germline V gene data show CDR1 as SNHLY and CDR2 as FYNNEI.

This clonotype occurred many times. V is TRBV2 and J is TRBJ1-5; D uncertain. V was cut by 3 bases and J by 2 bases, with 8 bases left in between. Germline V gene sequence: CDR1 SNHLY, CDR2 FYNNEI. The CDR3 is 14 residues long. The CDR3, as DNA: TGTGCCAGCAGTGATTTCCAGGGCAATCAGCCCCAGCATTTT. Translating gives CASSDFQGNQPQHF.

This clonotype was detected many times. The chain has TRBV2 and TRBJ2-2, with 12 nucleotides matching TRBD2. The V gene end was trimmed by 2 bases and the J gene end by 7 bases; junction bases not matched to a gene: 5. Germline lookup yields CDR1 SNHLY and CDR2 FYNNEI. The CDR3 covers 16 residues. CDR3 DNA sequence: TGTGCCAGCAGTGAACTAGCGGGAGGGCAAGTCGGGGAGCTGTTTTTT. Translated, it gives CASSELAGGQVGELFF.

The genes are TRBV5-4 and TRBJ2-3, with D possibly TRBD1 on 7 matching bases. This CDR3 has 15 residues. V lost 0 bases, J lost 4 bases, and 12 bases lay in between. Germline assignment: CDR1 SGHNT and CDR2 YYREEE (reference sequence). CDR3 region: CASSLVRGAADTQYF. CDR3 bases: TGTGCCAGCAGCTTGGTCAGGGGGGCCGCAGATACGCAGTATTTT. The full variable domain, in which reference TRBV5-4 and TRBJ2-3 provide the parts outside the CDR3, is ETGVTQSPTHLIKTRGQQVTLRCSSQSGHNTVSWYQQALGQGPQFIFQYYREEENGRGNFPPRFSGLQFPNYSSELNVNALELDDSALYLCASSLVRGAADTQYFGPGTRLTVL.